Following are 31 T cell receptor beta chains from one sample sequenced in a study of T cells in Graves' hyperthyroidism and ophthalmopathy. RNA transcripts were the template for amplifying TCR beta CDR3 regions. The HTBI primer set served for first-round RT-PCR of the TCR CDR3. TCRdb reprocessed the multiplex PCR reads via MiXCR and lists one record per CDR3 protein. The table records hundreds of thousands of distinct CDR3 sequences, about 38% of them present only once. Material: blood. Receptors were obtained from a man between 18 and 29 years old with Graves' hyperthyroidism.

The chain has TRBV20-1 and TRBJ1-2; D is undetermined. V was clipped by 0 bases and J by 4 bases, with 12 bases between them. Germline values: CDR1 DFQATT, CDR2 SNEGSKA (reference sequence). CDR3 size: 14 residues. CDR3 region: CSARDLGAIYGYTF. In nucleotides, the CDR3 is TGCAGTGCTAGAGATCTGGGAGCTATCTATGGCTACACCTTC.

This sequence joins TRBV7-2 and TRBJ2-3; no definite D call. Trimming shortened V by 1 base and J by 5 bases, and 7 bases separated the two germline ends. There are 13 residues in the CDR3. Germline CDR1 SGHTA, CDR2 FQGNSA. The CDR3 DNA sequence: TGTGCCAGCAGCTTAGATCCCCGAGATACGCAGTATTTT. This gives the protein CASSLDPRDTQYF.

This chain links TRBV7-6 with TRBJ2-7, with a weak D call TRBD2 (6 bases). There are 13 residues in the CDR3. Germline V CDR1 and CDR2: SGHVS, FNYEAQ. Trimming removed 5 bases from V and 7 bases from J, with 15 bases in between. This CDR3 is CASSPPGTHEQYF. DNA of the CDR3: TGTGCCAGCAGCCCGCCGGGGACTCATGAGCAGTACTTC.

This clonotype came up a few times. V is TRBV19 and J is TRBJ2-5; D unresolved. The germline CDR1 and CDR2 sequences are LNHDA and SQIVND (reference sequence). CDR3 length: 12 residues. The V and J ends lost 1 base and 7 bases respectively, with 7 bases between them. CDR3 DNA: TGTGCCAGTAGTATAGCAGATGGGACCCAGTACTTC. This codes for CASSIADGTQYF.

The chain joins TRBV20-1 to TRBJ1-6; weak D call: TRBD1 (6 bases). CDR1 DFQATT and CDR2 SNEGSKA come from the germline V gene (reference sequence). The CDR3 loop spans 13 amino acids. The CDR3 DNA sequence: TGCAGCGTAGACGACAGGCCCAATTCACCCCTCCACTTT. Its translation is CSVDDRPNSPLHF.

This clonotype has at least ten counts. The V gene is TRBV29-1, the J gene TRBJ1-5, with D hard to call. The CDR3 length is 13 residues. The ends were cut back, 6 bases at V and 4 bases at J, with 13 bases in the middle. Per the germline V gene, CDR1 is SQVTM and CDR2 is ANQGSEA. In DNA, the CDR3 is TGCAGCGTGGGGTGGGAGCCTAATCAGCCCCAGCATTTT. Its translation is CSVGWEPNQPQHF.

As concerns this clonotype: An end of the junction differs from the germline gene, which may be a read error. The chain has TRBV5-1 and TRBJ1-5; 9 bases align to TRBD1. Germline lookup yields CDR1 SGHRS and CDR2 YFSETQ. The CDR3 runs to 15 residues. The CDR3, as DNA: TGCGCCAGCAGCTTGGGTACAGGGGGCAATGAGCCCCAGCATTTT. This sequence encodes CASSLGTGGNEPQHF.

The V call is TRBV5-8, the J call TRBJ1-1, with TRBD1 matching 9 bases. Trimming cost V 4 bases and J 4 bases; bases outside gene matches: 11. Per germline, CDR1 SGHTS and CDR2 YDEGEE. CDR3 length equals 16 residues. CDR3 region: CASSLDRGGLSTEAFF. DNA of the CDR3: TGTGCCAGCAGCCTAGACAGGGGGGGACTTAGCACTGAAGCTTTCTTT.

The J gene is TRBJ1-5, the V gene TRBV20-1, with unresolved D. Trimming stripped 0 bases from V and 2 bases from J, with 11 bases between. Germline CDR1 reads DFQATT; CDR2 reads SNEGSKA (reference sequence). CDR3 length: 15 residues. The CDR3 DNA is TGCAGTGCTAGAGATAGTGGGAGGGGCAATCAGCCCCAGCATTTT. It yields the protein CSARDSGRGNQPQHF.

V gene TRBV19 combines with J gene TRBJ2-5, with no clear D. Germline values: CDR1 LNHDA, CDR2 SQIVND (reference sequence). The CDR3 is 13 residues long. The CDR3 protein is CATSVTYQETQYF. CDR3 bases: TGTGCAACCAGCGTCACATACCAAGAGACCCAGTACTTC.

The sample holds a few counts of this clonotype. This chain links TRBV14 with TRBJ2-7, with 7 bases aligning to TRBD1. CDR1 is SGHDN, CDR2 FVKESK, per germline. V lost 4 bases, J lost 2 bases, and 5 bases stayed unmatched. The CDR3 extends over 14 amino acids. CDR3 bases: TGTGCCAGCAGCCTCAAGACAGGGACCTACGAGCAGTACTTC. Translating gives CASSLKTGTYEQYF.

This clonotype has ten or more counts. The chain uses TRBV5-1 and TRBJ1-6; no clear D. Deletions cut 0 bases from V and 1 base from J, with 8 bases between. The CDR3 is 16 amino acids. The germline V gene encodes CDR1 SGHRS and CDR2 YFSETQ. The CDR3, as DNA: TGCGCCAGCAGCTTGGCTGGAGGGTCCTATAATTCACCCCTCCACTTT. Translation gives CASSLAGGSYNSPLHF. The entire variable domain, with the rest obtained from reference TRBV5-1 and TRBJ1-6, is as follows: KAGVTQTPRYLIKTRGQQVTLSCSPISGHRSVSWYQQTPGQGLQFLFEYFSETQRNKGNFPGRFSGRQFSNSRSEMNVSTLELGDSALYLCASSLAGGSYNSPLHFGNGTRLTVT.

In nucleotides, the CDR3 is TGTGCCAGCCGTTCGCGCTCCTACGAGCAGTACTTC. Protein sequence: CASRSRSYEQYF. The V call is TRBV12-3 or TRBV12-4, the J call TRBJ2-7; D uncertain. V was clipped by 8 bases and J by 0 bases, with 8 bases between them. The CDR3 spans 12 residues.

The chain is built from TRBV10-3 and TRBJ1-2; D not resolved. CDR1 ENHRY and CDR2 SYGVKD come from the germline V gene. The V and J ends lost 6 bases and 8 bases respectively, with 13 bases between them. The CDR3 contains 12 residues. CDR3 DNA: TGTGCCATCAGCCAAGGCCCCACCGGCTACACCTTC. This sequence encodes CAISQGPTGYTF.

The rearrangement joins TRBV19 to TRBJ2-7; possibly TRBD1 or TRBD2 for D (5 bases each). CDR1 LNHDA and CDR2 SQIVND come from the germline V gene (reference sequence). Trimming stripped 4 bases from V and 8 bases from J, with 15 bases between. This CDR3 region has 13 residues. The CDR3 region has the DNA TGTGCCAGTAGTAATCAGGGAGCGGACCAGCAGTACTTC. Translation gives CASSNQGADQQYF. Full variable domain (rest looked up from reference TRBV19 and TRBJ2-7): DGGITQSPKYLFRKEGQNVTLSCEQNLNHDAMYWYRQDPGQGLRLIYYSQIVNDFQKGDIAEGYSVSREKKESFPLTVTSAQKNPTAFYLCASSNQGADQQYFGPGTRLTVT.

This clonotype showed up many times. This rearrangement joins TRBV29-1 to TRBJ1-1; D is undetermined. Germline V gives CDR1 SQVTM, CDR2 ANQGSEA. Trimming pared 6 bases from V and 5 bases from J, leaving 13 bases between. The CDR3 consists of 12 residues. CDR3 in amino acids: CSVALGRTEAFF. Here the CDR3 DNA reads TGCAGCGTCGCTTTGGGGAGGACTGAAGCTTTCTTT.

CDR3 nucleotide sequence: TGTGCCAGGACAGGATTACAAGAGACCCAGTACTTC. The encoded protein is CARTGLQETQYF. The V call is TRBV7-6, the J call TRBJ2-5, with TRBD1 as a possible D gene (6 bases). V dropped 9 bases and J dropped 2 bases, with 10 bases sitting between them. CDR3 size: 12 residues. Looked up from germline, CDR1 is SGHVS and CDR2 is FNYEAQ.

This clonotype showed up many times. CDR3 residues: CASSLAGIAEQYF. The CDR3 nucleotides read TGTGCCAGCAGCTTAGCCGGGATTGCCGAGCAGTACTTC. V is TRBV7-9 and J is TRBJ2-7; weak D call: TRBD2 (5 bases). CDR1 and CDR2 (germline): SEHNR, FQNEAQ (reference sequence). The CDR3 has 13 amino acids. V was trimmed by 0 bases and J by 6 bases, leaving 9 bases between them.

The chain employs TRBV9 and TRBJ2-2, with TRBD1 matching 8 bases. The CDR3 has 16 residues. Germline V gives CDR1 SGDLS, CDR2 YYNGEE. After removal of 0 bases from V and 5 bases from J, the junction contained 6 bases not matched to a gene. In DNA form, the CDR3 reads TGTGCCAGCAGCGTAGGAGTCAGGGGGCGTACCGGGGAGCTGTTTTTT. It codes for CASSVGVRGRTGELFF. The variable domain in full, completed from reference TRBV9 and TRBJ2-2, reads DSGVTQTPKHLITATGQRVTLRCSPRSGDLSVYWYQQSLDQGLQFLIQYYNGEERAKGNILERFSAQQFPDLHSELNLSSLELGDSALYFCASSVGVRGRTGELFFGEGSRLTVL.

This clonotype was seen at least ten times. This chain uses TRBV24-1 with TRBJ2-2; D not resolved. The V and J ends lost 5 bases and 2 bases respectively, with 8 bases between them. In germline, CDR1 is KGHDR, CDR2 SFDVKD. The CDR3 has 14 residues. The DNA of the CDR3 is TGTGCCACCAGTGGAATAGATAACACCGGGGAGCTGTTTTTT. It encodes CATSGIDNTGELFF.

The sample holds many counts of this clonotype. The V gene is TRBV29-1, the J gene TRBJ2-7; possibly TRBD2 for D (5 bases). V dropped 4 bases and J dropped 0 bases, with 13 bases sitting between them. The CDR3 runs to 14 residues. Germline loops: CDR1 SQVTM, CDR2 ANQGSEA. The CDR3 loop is CSVVPLGSSYEQYF. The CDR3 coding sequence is TGCAGCGTTGTCCCTCTGGGGAGCTCCTACGAGCAGTACTTC.

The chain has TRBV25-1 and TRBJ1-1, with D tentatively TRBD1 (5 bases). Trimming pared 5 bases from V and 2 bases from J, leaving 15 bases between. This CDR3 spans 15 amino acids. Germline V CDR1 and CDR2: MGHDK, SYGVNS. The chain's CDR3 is CASSPPTTANTEAFF. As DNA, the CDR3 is TGTGCCAGCAGTCCGCCTACGACAGCTAACACTGAAGCTTTCTTT. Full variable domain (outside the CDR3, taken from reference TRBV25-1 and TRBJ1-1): EADIYQTPRYLVIGTGKKITLECSQTMGHDKMYWYQQDPGMELHLIHYSYGVNSTEKGDLSSESTVSRIRTEHFPLTLESARPSHTSQYLCASSPPTTANTEAFFGQGTRLTVV.

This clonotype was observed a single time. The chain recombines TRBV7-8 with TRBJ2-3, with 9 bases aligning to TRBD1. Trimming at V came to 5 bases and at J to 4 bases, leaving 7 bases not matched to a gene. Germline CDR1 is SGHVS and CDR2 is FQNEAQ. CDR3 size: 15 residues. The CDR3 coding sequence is TGTGCCAGCAGCCCGACGACAGGGGGAGCAGATACGCAGTATTTT. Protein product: CASSPTTGGADTQYF.

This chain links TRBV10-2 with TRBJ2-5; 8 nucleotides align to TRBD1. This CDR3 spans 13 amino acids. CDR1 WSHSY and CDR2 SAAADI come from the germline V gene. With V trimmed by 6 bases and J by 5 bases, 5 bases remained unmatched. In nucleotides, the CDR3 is TGCGCCAGCAGAGAGACAGGGGTCGAGACCCAGTACTTC. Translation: CASRETGVETQYF.

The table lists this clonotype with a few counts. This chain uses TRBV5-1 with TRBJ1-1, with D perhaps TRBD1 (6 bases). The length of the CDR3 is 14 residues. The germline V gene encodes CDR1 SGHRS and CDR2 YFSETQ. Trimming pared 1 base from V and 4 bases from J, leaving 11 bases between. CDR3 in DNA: TGCGCCAGCAGCTTGCAAGGGGGGGTCACTGAAGCTTTCTTT. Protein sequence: CASSLQGGVTEAFF.

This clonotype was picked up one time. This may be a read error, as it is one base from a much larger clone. The CDR3 region is CASSAQGVEQYF. The CDR3 DNA reads TGTGCCAGCAGTGCTCAAGGGGTTGAGCAGTACTTC. V is TRBV10-3 and J is TRBJ2-7; D may be TRBD1 (5 bases). This CDR3 has 12 residues. Germline CDR1 reads ENHRY; CDR2 reads SYGVKD.

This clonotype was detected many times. The CDR3 DNA reads as TGTGCCAGCAGCTTGGGTCCTTCAGAGACCCAGTACTTC. Its translation: CASSLGPSETQYF. The V and J genes are TRBV7-3 and TRBJ2-5; no reliable D call. CDR1 and CDR2 from the germline V gene are SGHTA and FQGTGA. Trimming pared 3 bases from V and 4 bases from J, leaving 9 bases between. This CDR3 spans 13 amino acids.

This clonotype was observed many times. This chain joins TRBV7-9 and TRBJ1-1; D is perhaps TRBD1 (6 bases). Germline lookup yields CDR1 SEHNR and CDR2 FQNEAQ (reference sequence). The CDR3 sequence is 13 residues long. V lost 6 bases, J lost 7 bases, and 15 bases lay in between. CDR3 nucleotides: TGTGCCAGCAGTTTATGGGGGGCCAGTGAAGCTTTCTTT. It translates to CASSLWGASEAFF.

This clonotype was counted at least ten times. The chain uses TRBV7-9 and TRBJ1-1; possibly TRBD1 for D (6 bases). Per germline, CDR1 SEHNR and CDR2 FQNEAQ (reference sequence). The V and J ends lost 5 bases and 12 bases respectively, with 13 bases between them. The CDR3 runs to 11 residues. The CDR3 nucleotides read TGTGCCAGCAGCCAAGGGGGGATAACTTTCTTT. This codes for CASSQGGITFF.

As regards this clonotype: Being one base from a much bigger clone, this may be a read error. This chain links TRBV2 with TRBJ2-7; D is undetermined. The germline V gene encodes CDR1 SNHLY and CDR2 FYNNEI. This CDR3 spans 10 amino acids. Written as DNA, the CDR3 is TGTGCGAGCCAAGGTGGCGAGCGGTACTTC. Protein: CASQGGERYF.

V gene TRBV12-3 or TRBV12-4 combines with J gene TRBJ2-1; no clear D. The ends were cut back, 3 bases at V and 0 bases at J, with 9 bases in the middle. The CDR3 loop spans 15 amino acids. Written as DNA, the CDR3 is TGTGCCAGCAGTTTCTTCCGGGTCTCCTACAATGAGCAGTTCTTC. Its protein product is CASSFFRVSYNEQFF.